This T cell receptor (beta chain) came from a study of blood T cell repertoires in COVID-19. Study-wide context: Both acute and convalescent COVID-19 samples were obtained from the United States, Italy and Spain. PBMCs, B-cell-depleted T cells, or T cells provided the cDNA or gDNA that made up the material.

Trimming removed 0 bases from V and 3 bases from J, with 15 bases in between. CDR3 length equals 16 residues. Germline-derived CDR1 and CDR2 are MGHRA and YSYEKL. This clone was seen a handful of times. Under the authors' procedure: Quantification of nucleated cells was approximated via reference gene primer amplification. Produced via immunoSEQ multiplex PCR; TCRdb's table is partial and in-frame only. Clone size and V and J calls were adopted from that table, with D and trimming inferred from the DNA. The top ten clones hold 2.1% of a sample with approximately 280,000 clones, approximately 86% of them seen once.

The chain is built from TRBV4-1 and TRBJ2-7; D is uncertain. The receptor was isolated from a young woman who had recovered from COVID-19. The sequencing input was peripheral blood. This chain's CDR3 is CASSQDDSSRFYEQYF. The CDR3 DNA reads TGCGCCAGCAGCCAAGATGATAGCAGCAGATTCTACGAGCAGTACTTC.